Detailed here is one TCR beta chain. Its antigen remains unidentified. Primers: 60 Vbeta forward and 13 Jbeta reverse. Profiling relied on immunoSEQ multiplex PCR, and the TCRdb table lists in-frame clones only, not all of them. The listing contains roughly 50,000 clones. The data originate from a study of cytomegalovirus exposure and HLA in healthy donors. Study at large: Of some 360 genotyped donors, around 76% clustered with self-reported Caucasian donors.

The study, taken as a whole, reports: A cluster of highly shared sequence variants was likely a sequencing artifact. A missense variant in DCLRE1C was later tied to TCR beta V- and J-gene trimming.

V gave up 2 bases and J gave up 5 bases; unmatched junction bases: 6. Germline V lookup: CDR1 SGHTA, CDR2 FQGTGA. The CDR3 spans 15 residues. The chain employs TRBV7-3 and TRBJ2-1; TRBD1 matches 7 bases. The clonotype was recovered from a woman aged 40 to 50 in good health and CMV-seronegative. The sequenced material came from PBMCs. The CDR3 protein is CASSLSRDSDNEQFF. CDR3 sequence (DNA): TGTGCCAGCAGCTTATCACGGGACAGCGACAATGAGCAGTTCTTC.